These 28 T cell receptor beta chains came from one sample sequenced in a study of CD8 T cells in ankylosing spondylitis (TCRdb year 2017). The library relied on 5' RACE. TCRdb records Illumina HiSeq 2500 as the sequencer. The raw public data were reprocessed by TCRdb itself: fastp quality trimming at Q25, MiXCR clonotype calling, in-frame beta chains only. Each entry merges the rows of one CDR3 protein and shows their most common DNA and genes. The sample table records more than 150,000 distinct CDR3 sequences; approximately 13% of these occur just once. The ten most abundant clones make up 11% of the sample. The sample consisted of blood, either unsorted or a sorted T cell fraction (not recorded which). The receptors were gathered from a female donor with ankylosing spondylitis or in good health (not recorded which).

The chain joins TRBV18 to TRBJ2-2, with 7 bases lining up with TRBD2. This CDR3 comprises 16 residues. Germline lookup yields CDR1 KGHSH and CDR2 LQKENI. Unmatched junction bases numbered 10, after V lost 4 bases and J lost 5 bases. The DNA for the CDR3 is TGTGCCAGCTCACGCGGACTAGTCGGTGGTACCGGGGAGCTGTTTTTT. The encoded protein is CASSRGLVGGTGELFF.

This clonotype has ten or more counts. This chain joins TRBV4-3 and TRBJ2-3; D gene unclear. Trimming shortened V by 0 bases and J by 3 bases, and 7 bases separated the two germline ends. Germline loops: CDR1 LGHNA, CDR2 YSLEER. This CDR3 is built from 14 residues. The CDR3 nucleotides read TGCGCCAGCAGCCAAGATTGGGGAACAGATACGCAGTATTTT. This gives the protein CASSQDWGTDTQYF.

Ten or more counts support this clonotype. The chain recombines TRBV5-1 with TRBJ2-2, with D hard to call. Germline V gene data show CDR1 as SGHRS and CDR2 as YFSETQ. The CDR3 is made up of 13 amino acids. V dropped 4 bases and J dropped 0 bases, with 4 bases sitting between them. CDR3 sequence reads: CASSRSNTGELFF. CDR3 nucleotide sequence: TGCGCCAGCAGCCGATCGAACACCGGGGAGCTGTTTTTT.

This clonotype was detected many times. The chain has TRBV19 and TRBJ1-2, with D perhaps TRBD1 (5 bases). Trimming cost V 3 bases and J 8 bases, with 13 bases left between them. Germline CDR1 LNHDA, CDR2 SQIVND (reference sequence). The CDR3 contains 13 residues. The CDR3 loop is CASSIRGVGGYTF. The CDR3 DNA is TGTGCCAGTAGTATTAGGGGAGTCGGAGGCTACACCTTC.

This clonotype was recorded at least ten times. V usage is TRBV7-2 and J usage is TRBJ2-2; D perhaps matches TRBD1 (6 bases). Germline V gene sequence: CDR1 SGHTA, CDR2 FQGNSA. There are 15 residues in the CDR3. Trimming left V 3 bases short and J 2 bases short, with 10 bases between. Here the CDR3 DNA reads TGTGCCAGCAGCTTCGGGACATTCAACACCGGGGAGCTGTTTTTT. This sequence encodes CASSFGTFNTGELFF.

This clonotype was detected many times. The chain has TRBV5-1 and TRBJ1-2; D is possibly TRBD1 (6 bases). Trimming shortened V by 0 bases and J by 7 bases, and 13 bases separated the two germline ends. CDR1 is SGHRS, CDR2 YFSETQ, per germline. The CDR3 extends over 14 amino acids. This CDR3 is CASSLAPGAGGYTF. The CDR3 DNA sequence: TGCGCCAGCAGCTTGGCCCCGGGGGCGGGTGGCTACACCTTC. Drawing the rest from reference TRBV5-1 and TRBJ1-2, the complete variable domain is KAGVTQTPRYLIKTRGQQVTLSCSPISGHRSVSWYQQTPGQGLQFLFEYFSETQRNKGNFPGRFSGRQFSNSRSEMNVSTLELGDSALYLCASSLAPGAGGYTFGSGTRLTVV.

V gene TRBV20-1 combines with J gene TRBJ2-7; 11 bases map to TRBD2. The length of the CDR3 is 14 residues. The trim removed 5 bases at V and 4 bases at J, leaving 7 bases unmatched. The germline CDR1 and CDR2 sequences are DFQATT and SNEGSKA (reference sequence). CDR3 amino acids: CSARLAGRGYEQYF. CDR3 sequence (DNA): TGCAGTGCTCGACTAGCGGGGAGGGGTTACGAGCAGTACTTC.

The J gene is TRBJ1-5, the V gene TRBV15, with D uncertain. The CDR3 runs to 15 residues. CDR1 LNHNV and CDR2 YYDKDF come from the germline V gene (reference sequence). V was pared by 0 bases and J by 11 bases, with 17 bases between. CDR3 in amino acids: CATSREKSGLQAQHF. As DNA, the CDR3 is TGTGCCACCAGCAGAGAGAAGAGCGGGCTTCAAGCCCAGCATTTT.

This clonotype was seen repeatedly, ten times or more. The V and J genes are TRBV15 and TRBJ2-5; D is possibly TRBD1 (6 bases). The CDR3 totals 14 residues. Germline CDR1 and CDR2: LNHNV and YYDKDF (reference sequence). Trimming removed 0 bases from V and 5 bases from J, with 10 bases in between. CDR3 nucleotide sequence: TGTGCCACCAGCAGAGAAGGGGGTTGGGAGACCCAGTACTTC. Protein: CATSREGGWETQYF. Based on the CDR3 plus reference TRBV15 and TRBJ2-5, the full variable domain is DAMVIQNPRYQVTQFGKPVTLSCSQTLNHNVMYWYQQKSSQAPKLLFHYYDKDFNNEADTPDNFQSRRPNTSFCFLDIRSPGLGDTAMYLCATSREGGWETQYFGPGTRLLVL.

In its sample, this clonotype was seen many times. The chain couples TRBV12-3 or TRBV12-4 to TRBJ2-7; possible D gene TRBD1, 5 bases. V was shortened by 5 bases and J by 4 bases, with 9 bases between the two germline ends. The CDR3 is 12 amino acids. CDR3 sequence reads: CASSPDRYEQYF. The CDR3 coding sequence is TGTGCCAGCAGTCCTGACAGATACGAGCAGTACTTC.

This clonotype came up a few times. The chain uses TRBV20-1 and TRBJ1-2, with D perhaps matching TRBD1 (6 bases). Germline CDR1 reads DFQATT; CDR2 reads SNEGSKA (reference sequence). The V end lost 4 bases, the J end lost 8 bases, and 8 bases lay between the germline ends. CDR3 length equals 10 residues. The CDR3 DNA reads TGCAGTGCTACGGGGGCCGGCTACACCTTC. Amino acids: CSATGAGYTF.

This clonotype was seen many times. The chain employs TRBV28 and TRBJ2-1; 11 bases map to TRBD2. Trimming cost V 3 bases and J 8 bases; bases outside gene matches: 12. CDR1 and CDR2 (germline): MDHEN, SYDVKM. The CDR3 length is 17 residues. CDR3 amino acids: CASSLIMTSGNSHEQFF. CDR3 coding DNA: TGTGCCAGCAGTTTGATAATGACTAGCGGGAATTCCCATGAGCAGTTCTTC.

This clonotype was recorded at least ten times. The V call is TRBV29-1, the J call TRBJ2-5; 8 bases fit TRBD1. CDR3 size: 13 residues. Looked up from germline, CDR1 is SQVTM and CDR2 is ANQGSEA. V shed 4 bases and J 5 bases; nucleotides not matched to a gene: 6. The CDR3 coding sequence is TGCAGCGTTGGTCAGGGGGCGGATGAGACCCAGTACTTC. It codes for CSVGQGADETQYF.

The CDR3 loop is CATSRTGQSNTEAFF. The CDR3, as DNA: TGTGCCACCAGCAGGACGGGACAGTCGAACACTGAAGCTTTCTTT. V and J are TRBV15 and TRBJ1-1; 7 bases are a match to TRBD1. V gave up 3 bases and J gave up 1 base; unmatched junction bases: 5. This CDR3 has 15 amino acids. Germline values: CDR1 LNHNV, CDR2 YYDKDF (reference sequence). Full variable domain (rest looked up from reference TRBV15 and TRBJ1-1): DAMVIQNPRYQVTQFGKPVTLSCSQTLNHNVMYWYQQKSSQAPKLLFHYYDKDFNNEADTPDNFQSRRPNTSFCFLDIRSPGLGDTAMYLCATSRTGQSNTEAFFGQGTRLTVV.

This clonotype appeared many times. The rearrangement joins TRBV20-1 to TRBJ1-5; possibly TRBD1 for D (6 bases). Trimming shortened V by 7 bases and J by 0 bases, and 13 bases separated the two germline ends. This CDR3 contains 14 residues. Germline values: CDR1 DFQATT, CDR2 SNEGSKA (reference sequence). The CDR3 DNA follows: TGCAGTGTTACAGGGCAGAATAGCAATCAGCCCCAGCATTTT. It encodes CSVTGQNSNQPQHF.

This clonotype was seen a few times. J is TRBJ2-5 and V is TRBV7-2; possible D gene TRBD2, 5 bases. Germline-derived CDR1 and CDR2 are SGHTA and FQGNSA. This CDR3 contains 14 residues. Trimming removed 2 bases at V and 4 bases at J, with 11 bases between. The CDR3, as DNA: TGTGCCAGCAGCTTAATGGTGGGGAGAGAGACCCAGTACTTC. Translating it yields CASSLMVGRETQYF.

This clonotype was picked up a small number of times. CDR3 sequence reads: CASSRGGAAPDTQYF. Written as DNA, the CDR3 is TGCGCCAGCAGCCGTGGGGGGGCGGCCCCAGATACGCAGTATTTT. The chain couples TRBV5-1 to TRBJ2-3; a weak D match, TRBD2 (7 bases). Per germline, CDR1 SGHRS and CDR2 YFSETQ. The CDR3 has 15 amino acids. Trimming stripped 4 bases from V and 4 bases from J, with 16 bases between.

The chain recombines TRBV7-8 with TRBJ2-7; 8 bases map to TRBD1. The CDR3 contains 14 residues. Germline CDR1 SGHVS, CDR2 FQNEAQ. With 5 bases clipped from V and 3 bases from J, the junction kept 6 bases outside the gene matches. For the CDR3, the DNA is TGTGCCAGCAGCCGGAACAGGGGGTACTACGAGCAGTACTTC. It codes for CASSRNRGYYEQYF.

In its sample, this clonotype was seen many times. The V gene is TRBV5-1, the J gene TRBJ2-1; D unclear. V gave up 0 bases and J gave up 0 bases, with 10 bases separating them. This CDR3 has 16 amino acids. Germline V lookup: CDR1 SGHRS, CDR2 YFSETQ. CDR3: CASSLAASSSYNEQFF. DNA of the CDR3: TGCGCCAGCAGCTTGGCAGCCAGTAGCTCCTACAATGAGCAGTTCTTC.

This clonotype was observed a few times. The CDR3 bases are TGCAGTGCTTCCCCCGCAGGGAACTATGGCTACACCTTC. It yields the protein CSASPAGNYGYTF. This chain uses TRBV20-1 with TRBJ1-2, with TRBD1 as a possible D gene (5 bases). Germline CDR1 DFQATT, CDR2 SNEGSKA (reference sequence). The CDR3 consists of 13 residues. The germline V and J ends were trimmed by 5 bases and 2 bases, with 12 bases remaining between them.

Remarks on this clonotype: This may be a read error, as it is one base from a much larger clone. The chain is built from TRBV28 and TRBJ2-7; TRBD1 matches at 7 bases. The CDR3 is 14 residues long. Germline CDR1 MDHEN, CDR2 SYDVKM. After removal of 8 bases from V and 2 bases from J, the junction contained 9 bases not matched to a gene. CDR3 amino acids: CASCLPGTAYEQYF. The CDR3 DNA sequence: TGTGCCAGCTGCCTACCCGGGACAGCCTACGAGCAGTACTTC.

In this sample, this clonotype turned up a few times. The rearrangement joins TRBV27 to TRBJ2-7; 8 positions match TRBD1. V lost 5 bases to trimming and J lost 3 bases; unmatched junction nucleotides: 18. Germline V gives CDR1 MNHEY, CDR2 SMNVEV (reference sequence). The CDR3 is made up of 18 amino acids. DNA for the CDR3: TGTGCCAGCAGTGTAAGGAAAGGACAGGGTGGGAACTACTACGAGCAGTACTTC. This encodes CASSVRKGQGGNYYEQYF.

This clonotype was observed a few times. The chain recombines TRBV7-2 with TRBJ1-1; D not resolved. Germline loops: CDR1 SGHTA, CDR2 FQGNSA. Trimming pared 1 base from V and 1 base from J, leaving 7 bases between. The CDR3 spans 14 residues. The CDR3 is CASSLGARNTEAFF. The CDR3 DNA reads as TGTGCCAGCAGCTTAGGTGCCCGGAACACTGAAGCTTTCTTT.

This clonotype turned up a few times. The chain combines TRBV27 with TRBJ2-7, with TRBD1 matching 7 bases. Per the germline V gene, CDR1 is MNHEY and CDR2 is SMNVEV (reference sequence). The V and J ends lost 7 bases and 3 bases, in that order; junction bases with no gene match: 9. This CDR3 is 14 amino acids long. The CDR3 DNA follows: TGTGCCAGCAAAATGACAGGGCTTAGCTACGAGCAGTACTTC. It encodes CASKMTGLSYEQYF.

This clonotype appeared a few times. The genes are TRBV12-3 or TRBV12-4 and TRBJ1-1; D not resolved. This CDR3 has 11 amino acids. V shed 3 bases and J shed 7 bases, with 6 bases lying between them. As DNA, the CDR3 is TGTGCCAGCAGTTTGGTCAGTGAAGCTTTCTTT. This codes for CASSLVSEAFF.

V is TRBV27 and J is TRBJ2-4; TRBD1 is a possible D gene (6 bases). The CDR3 is made up of 13 amino acids. Trimming pared 6 bases from V and 15 bases from J, leaving 21 bases between. In germline, CDR1 is MNHEY, CDR2 SMNVEV (reference sequence). The CDR3 nucleotides read TGTGCCAGCAGGCCACAGGGAATTTACAGCCTGTACTTC. Amino acid sequence: CASRPQGIYSLYF.

V and J are TRBV7-8 and TRBJ2-7; D call uncertain. The CDR3 is 14 residues long. The germline CDR1 and CDR2 sequences are SGHVS and FQNEAQ. V was shortened by 1 base and J by 4 bases, with 11 bases between the two germline ends. The CDR3 DNA reads TGTGCCAGCAGCTTAGGTCCAGCAACTTACGAGCAGTACTTC. Translation gives CASSLGPATYEQYF.

About this clonotype: With a much larger clone just one base away, this may be a read error. The genes are TRBV9 and TRBJ1-2; a possible D gene is TRBD1 (5 bases). CDR1 is SGDLS, CDR2 YYNGEE, per germline. The CDR3 runs 14 residues. V was shortened by 5 bases and J by 3 bases, with 14 bases between the two germline ends. CDR3 sequence reads: CASSLTESHYGYTF. The CDR3 nucleotides read TGTGCCAGCAGTCTGACAGAAAGTCACTATGGCTACACCTTC.